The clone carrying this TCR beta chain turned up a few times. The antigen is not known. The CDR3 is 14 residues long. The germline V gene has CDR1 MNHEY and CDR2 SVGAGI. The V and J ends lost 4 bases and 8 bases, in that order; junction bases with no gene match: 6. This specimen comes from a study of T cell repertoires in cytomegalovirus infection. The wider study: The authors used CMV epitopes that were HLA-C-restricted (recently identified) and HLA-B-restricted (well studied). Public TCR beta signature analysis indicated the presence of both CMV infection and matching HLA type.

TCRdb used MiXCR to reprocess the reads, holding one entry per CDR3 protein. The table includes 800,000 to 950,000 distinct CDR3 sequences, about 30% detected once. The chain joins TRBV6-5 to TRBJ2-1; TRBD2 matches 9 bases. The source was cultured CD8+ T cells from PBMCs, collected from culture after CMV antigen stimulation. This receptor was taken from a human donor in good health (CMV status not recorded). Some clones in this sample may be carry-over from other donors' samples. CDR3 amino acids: CASSSSSGVDEQFF. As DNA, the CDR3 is TGTGCCAGCAGTTCCTCTAGCGGGGTCGATGAGCAGTTCTTC.